The following is a T cell receptor (beta chain) sequence with its context. The target of this receptor is not known. No base quality information exists; no much larger clone differs at one position. Other DNA sequences in the same sample also yield this CDR3. The data are from a study of blood T cell repertoires in COVID-19 (dated by TCRdb to 2020 to 2022). Some background on the complete study: The collaborator samples originated in the United States, Italy and Spain and spanned the acute and convalescent phases of COVID-19. Where HLA class I and class II types were available, the types were taken from metadata supplied by the sample provider, not from assay-based typing. The samples were drawn from the first 160 participants of the ongoing ImmuneRACE study and from roughly 1,300 subjects provided by 6 global collaborators. Nearly every sample came with metadata listing a de-identified subject ID, COVID-19 status, age in years and sex. The material from the prospective study consisted of cDNA or gDNA derived from T cells, B-cell-depleted T cells, or PBMCs. The repertoires were made available in a free public database intended to serve as a resource for research on the immune response to SARS-CoV-2. Deeply sampled blood TCRbeta repertoires from subjects exposed to, actively infected with, or recovered from COVID-19 were included in the dataset.

TCRbeta CDR3 regions were amplified from genomic DNA by means of the immunoSEQ Assay, a bias-controlled multiplex PCR. Processing in the source paper ran as follows. The number of nucleated cells in each sample was estimated from the amplification of reference gene primers within the assay. To quantify the absolute abundance of each unique TCRbeta CDR3 rearrangement, sequence reads were collapsed and filtered. Productive Simpson clonality was computed per sample as the square root of Simpson's diversity index over productive rearrangements. In its TCRdb copy, this immuneACCESS table keeps in-frame sequences only and misses some clones. Where compared with another copy, unresolved V genes explain less than half of these, and the others have no known cause. V and J calls and clone size are those listed in that table; D and trimming were worked out from the DNA. Within this sample are about 140,000 clones, with roughly 84% of them counted one time only. Of the sample, approximately 8.9% falls within the top ten clones.

Summary of the overall study and its limitations: Clinical and demographic metadata were provided uncurated, with the amount varying by source and participant.

At one collaborating source in Seattle, patients were enrolled during active infection and were followed longitudinally through the course of disease. The collaborating institutions used their own protocols to collect whole blood in K2EDTA tubes. For TCRbeta analysis, collaborator samples were shipped as frozen whole blood, as isolated PBMCs, or as DNA extracted from either sample type. This clonotype was obtained from a man younger than 40 with COVID-19, enrolled during active disease. Sequenced: peripheral blood.

Here the CDR3 is given as CASSAPGLAVYEQYF. Read as DNA, the sequence is TGTGCCAGCAGTGCCCCGGGACTAGCGGTCTACGAGCAGTACTTC. The chain joins TRBV28 to TRBJ2-7; 11 bases in between match TRBD2. There are 15 amino acids in the CDR3, from cysteine to phenylalanine inclusive. Only the CDR3 part of the read is kept: 45 bases, read in frame from the first base. V loses 5 bases at its end and J loses 3 bases; junction bases beyond the gene matches: 6. From a lookup of the germline V gene, CDR1 and CDR2 are MDHEN and SYDVKM.